These 30 T cell receptor beta chains were sequenced from one sample in a study of graft-versus-host responses after intestinal transplantation. Sequenced by immunoSEQ multiplex PCR; TCRdb stores in-frame clones only, minus some. The table has over 75,000 clones, less than 95% seen once; the top ten hold over 0.055%. The antigens for these receptors are not known. The sample consisted of unstimulated CD8+ T cells sorted from spleen or lymph node cells, taken before transplant. These receptors all stem from a human donor who was the organ donor for an intestinal transplant.

The chain links TRBV28 to TRBJ2-1; 12 bases fit TRBD2. The CDR3 runs to 15 residues. CDR1 is MDHEN and CDR2 is SYDVKM in the germline V gene. V shed 6 bases and J 3 bases; nucleotides not matched to a gene: 3. CDR3 sequence reads: CASRPLAGGYNEQFF. The CDR3 DNA follows: TGTGCCAGCAGGCCACTAGCGGGGGGCTACAATGAGCAGTTCTTC.

The chain is built from TRBV28 and TRBJ2-3; 9 bases map to TRBD2. V trimming: 6 bases; J trimming: 2 bases; junction bases outside the gene matches: 15. Per the germline V gene, CDR1 is MDHEN and CDR2 is SYDVKM. The CDR3 contains 18 residues. Here the CDR3 reads CASSFNAASGEVTDTQYF. The CDR3 bases are TGTGCCAGCAGCTTCAACGCGGCTAGCGGGGAAGTCACAGATACGCAGTATTTT.

DNA for the CDR3: TGTGCCAGCAGCTCGACTGATTCCTACGAGCAGTACTTC. Its translation is CASSSTDSYEQYF. This chain joins TRBV7-9 and TRBJ2-7; no definite D call. Germline loops: CDR1 SEHNR, CDR2 FQNEAQ (reference sequence). Between the trimmed V and J ends, which lost 4 bases and 1 base, there was a span of 8 bases. CDR3 length equals 13 residues.

This clone was counted between two and nine times. This chain joins TRBV6-5 and TRBJ2-7, with TRBD2 matching 13 bases. V lost 6 bases to trimming and J lost 6 bases; unmatched junction nucleotides: 5. The CDR3 contains 14 residues. Germline lookup yields CDR1 MNHEY and CDR2 SVGAGI. In DNA, the CDR3 is TGTGCCAGCAGCTCCGGGACTAGCGGGATCGAGCAGTACTTC. It encodes CASSSGTSGIEQYF.

This chain connects TRBV5-6 to TRBJ1-2; 10 nucleotides agree with TRBD1. Trimming removed 2 bases from V and 3 bases from J; junction bases left unmatched: 4. The length of the CDR3 is 15 residues. CDR1 and CDR2 (germline): SGHDT, YYEEEE. The CDR3 sequence is CASSLPTGGHYGYTF. DNA of the CDR3: TGTGCCAGCAGCTTACCGACAGGGGGCCACTATGGCTACACCTTC.

The table lists this clone with a count of one. This sequence joins TRBV30 and TRBJ2-3; TRBD2 matches at 12 bases. Per the germline V gene, CDR1 is GTSNPN and CDR2 is SVGIG (reference sequence). V lost 2 bases and J lost 2; bases outside the gene matches: 5. The CDR3 is 16 amino acids. CDR3 sequence (DNA): TGTGCCTGGAGTCCCGGACTAGCGGGATCCACAGATACGCAGTATTTT. Residues: CAWSPGLAGSTDTQYF.

The chain joins TRBV7-3 to TRBJ2-3; tentatively, D is TRBD2 (5 bases). Germline V gene sequence: CDR1 SGHTA, CDR2 FQGTGA. The CDR3 runs to 14 residues. V lost 2 bases, J lost 2 bases, and 8 bases lay in between. DNA of the CDR3: TGTGCCAGCAGCTTACTGGGAGACACAGATACGCAGTATTTT. Amino acids: CASSLLGDTDTQYF.

The chain couples TRBV5-4 to TRBJ2-7; D is uncertain. The V end was cut by 1 base, the J end by 0 bases, with 11 bases between. The CDR3 sequence is 15 residues long. In germline, CDR1 is SGHNT, CDR2 YYREEE (reference sequence). The CDR3 is CASSLNAEPSYEQYF. The CDR3 nucleotides are TGTGCCAGCAGCTTGAATGCGGAACCCTCCTACGAGCAGTACTTC.

J is TRBJ2-7 and V is TRBV5-1; a weak D match, TRBD2 (7 bases). The CDR3 length is 14 residues. Per germline, CDR1 SGHRS and CDR2 YFSETQ. Trimming pared 0 bases from V and 2 bases from J, leaving 9 bases between. The CDR3 protein is CASSLEGGPYEQYF. DNA of the CDR3: TGCGCCAGCAGCTTGGAGGGGGGGCCCTACGAGCAGTACTTC.

The V call is TRBV5-4, the J call TRBJ2-1; 11 nucleotides match TRBD2. Looked up from germline, CDR1 is SGHNT and CDR2 is YYREEE (reference sequence). V trimming: 0 bases; J trimming: 8 bases; junction bases outside the gene matches: 4. CDR3 size: 15 residues. The chain's CDR3 is CASSLELAGVYEQFF. CDR3 nucleotide sequence: TGTGCCAGCAGCTTGGAACTAGCGGGAGTCTATGAGCAGTTCTTC.

The chain combines TRBV15 with TRBJ1-6; tentatively, D is TRBD1 (5 bases). Trimming removed 4 bases from V and 2 bases from J, with 12 bases in between. The CDR3 runs 16 residues. Germline V gives CDR1 LNHNV, CDR2 YYDKDF (reference sequence). CDR3 protein: CATSKTVGAYNSPLHF. Here the CDR3 DNA reads TGTGCCACCAGCAAGACAGTAGGGGCCTATAATTCACCCCTCCACTTT.

The gene calls are TRBV5-1 and TRBJ1-2; 9 nucleotides align to TRBD1. Germline assignment: CDR1 SGHRS and CDR2 YFSETQ. CDR3 length equals 14 residues. V was pared by 5 bases and J by 4 bases, with 6 bases of the junction left unmatched. The CDR3 bases are TGCGCCAGCAGGGGACAGGGAGTAATCTATGGCTACACCTTC. Protein product: CASRGQGVIYGYTF. Full variable domain (outside the CDR3, taken from reference TRBV5-1 and TRBJ1-2): KAGVTQTPRYLIKTRGQQVTLSCSPISGHRSVSWYQQTPGQGLQFLFEYFSETQRNKGNFPGRFSGRQFSNSRSEMNVSTLELGDSALYLCASRGQGVIYGYTFGSGTRLTVV.

The rearrangement joins TRBV4-1 to TRBJ1-2, with D unclear. V was trimmed by 0 bases and J by 4 bases, leaving 12 bases between them. Germline CDR1 and CDR2: MGHRA and YSYEKL. This CDR3 spans 15 amino acids. This CDR3 is CASSQDAAPLYGYTF. CDR3 sequence (DNA): TGCGCCAGCAGCCAAGACGCGGCTCCCCTCTATGGCTACACCTTC.

This clone was seen a single time. The V gene is TRBV28, the J gene TRBJ2-1; D possibly corresponds to TRBD2 (5 bases). CDR3 length: 15 amino acids. V shed 8 bases and J shed 10 bases, with 24 bases lying between them. Germline V gene data show CDR1 as MDHEN and CDR2 as SYDVKM. The DNA of the CDR3 is TGTGCCAGCGTTCCGGGTGCACCGACTAAACGGGAGCAGTTCTTC. This translates into CASVPGAPTKREQFF.

The chain recombines TRBV19 with TRBJ2-5, with 8 bases aligning to TRBD2. The CDR3 sequence is 16 residues long. With 5 bases clipped from V and 7 bases from J, the junction kept 15 bases outside the gene matches. Germline values: CDR1 LNHDA, CDR2 SQIVND (reference sequence). CDR3 amino acids: CASSAPETSAWGTQYF. The DNA of the CDR3 is TGTGCCAGTAGTGCACCGGAGACTAGCGCCTGGGGGACCCAGTACTTC.

The chain combines TRBV4-2 with TRBJ2-5; 7 bases match TRBD1. With the DNA end fitting TRBJ2-7 better, the J assignment may be wrong. Germline V gene data show CDR1 as LGHNA and CDR2 as YNFKEQ. The CDR3 has 16 residues. CDR3 sequence (DNA): TGTGCCAGCAGCCTTACCGACAGGGCCCACTCCTACGAGCAGTACTTC. Translating gives CASSLTDRAHSYEQYF.

The genes are TRBV7-8 and TRBJ1-2; D uncertain. Deletions cut 6 bases from V and 4 bases from J, with 12 bases between. The CDR3 loop spans 13 amino acids. Germline V CDR1 and CDR2: SGHVS, FQNEAQ. The CDR3 nucleotides are TGTGCCAGCAGACCAAGAGGTACCTATGGCTACACCTTC. It encodes CASRPRGTYGYTF.

The J gene is TRBJ1-5, the V gene TRBV30; 9 bases are a match to TRBD1. The junction had 11 bases not matched to a gene; V was cut back by 0 bases and J by 8 bases. Germline CDR1 is GTSNPN and CDR2 is SVGIG (reference sequence). The CDR3 loop spans 16 amino acids. The CDR3 DNA reads TGTGCCTGGAGTGTCTGGGACAGGGACGGTTTGAAGCCCCAGCATTTT. Encoded protein: CAWSVWDRDGLKPQHF.

V usage is TRBV6-5 and J usage is TRBJ2-1; D might be TRBD2 (6 bases). Germline CDR1 is MNHEY and CDR2 is SVGAGI. V was shortened by 4 bases and J by 10 bases, with 11 bases between the two germline ends. The CDR3 spans 12 residues. The CDR3 loop is CASSSAGLEQFF. In DNA, the CDR3 is TGTGCCAGCAGTTCTGCGGGGCTCGAGCAGTTCTTC.

The CDR3 region has the DNA TGTGCCAGTAGTATTGTTTTGTTCCTTCGGGTGGCTCAGTTCTTC. This translates into CASSIVLFLRVAQFF. The J gene is TRBJ2-1, the V gene TRBV19; D remains unclear. CDR3 length: 15 residues. The V end lost 3 bases, the J end lost 13 bases, and 22 bases lay between the germline ends. Germline values: CDR1 LNHDA, CDR2 SQIVND (reference sequence).

This chain joins TRBV7-2 and TRBJ2-7; no firm D call. CDR3 length: 15 amino acids. Germline assignment: CDR1 SGHTA and CDR2 FQGNSA. V was clipped by 5 bases and J by 0 bases, with 14 bases between them. CDR3: CASSPMAAYSYEQYF. The DNA of the CDR3 is TGTGCCAGCAGCCCAATGGCGGCATACTCCTACGAGCAGTACTTC.

The gene calls are TRBV28 and TRBJ2-5; D remains unclear. The V gene lost 1 base and the J gene lost 4 bases, with 10 bases spanning the gap. The CDR3 consists of 14 residues. Looked up from germline, CDR1 is MDHEN and CDR2 is SYDVKM. The CDR3 nucleotides are TGTGCCAGCAGTTTATCGTCCAGAGGAGAGACCCAGTACTTC. It translates to CASSLSSRGETQYF.

The chain employs TRBV5-1 and TRBJ2-1; TRBD2 agrees at 11 bases. The V gene end was trimmed by 2 bases and the J gene end by 8 bases; junction bases not matched to a gene: 6. The germline CDR1 and CDR2 sequences are SGHRS and YFSETQ. This CDR3 has 15 amino acids. For the CDR3, the DNA is TGCGCCAGCAGCTTTTATAGCGGGGGGGCCTATGAGCAGTTCTTC. As protein: CASSFYSGGAYEQFF.

V and J are TRBV11-2 and TRBJ2-1, with D perhaps TRBD2 (5 bases). Trimming took 3 bases from V and 6 from J, leaving 9 bases between them. The CDR3 is made up of 13 amino acids. The germline V gene encodes CDR1 SGHAT and CDR2 FQNNGV. DNA of the CDR3: TGTGCCAGCAGCTTGGACTGGGCCAATGAGCAGTTCTTC. Residues: CASSLDWANEQFF.

The rearrangement links TRBV30 to TRBJ1-5; 7 bases agree with TRBD1. The CDR3 loop spans 15 amino acids. The V and J ends lost 1 base and 0 bases, in that order; junction bases with no gene match: 3. Germline V CDR1 and CDR2: GTSNPN, SVGIG (reference sequence). CDR3 residues: CAWSETGNSNQPQHF. Written as DNA, the CDR3 is TGTGCCTGGAGTGAGACAGGGAATAGCAATCAGCCCCAGCATTTT.

The rearrangement joins TRBV30 to TRBJ2-3, with 9 bases identical to TRBD2. V dropped 4 bases and J dropped 5; count of bases not matched to a gene: 7. This CDR3 has 14 residues. The germline gives CDR1 GTSNPN, CDR2 SVGIG (reference sequence). The CDR3 reads CAWTGGGALDTQYF. CDR3 DNA sequence: TGTGCCTGGACGGGCGGGGGGGCACTAGATACGCAGTATTTT.

This clone appeared once. V and J are TRBV28 and TRBJ2-1; TRBD2 agrees at 11 bases. V was pared by 2 bases and J by 7 bases, with 4 bases of the junction left unmatched. Per germline, CDR1 MDHEN and CDR2 SYDVKM. The CDR3 is 15 residues long. Written as DNA, the CDR3 is TGTGCCAGCAGTTTACCCCGGACTAGCGGGAATGAGCAGTTCTTC. Its protein is CASSLPRTSGNEQFF. Complete variable domain (other parts from reference TRBV28 and TRBJ2-1): DVKVTQSSRYLVKRTGEKVFLECVQDMDHENMFWYRQDPGLGLRLIYFSYDVKMKEKGDIPEGYSVSREKKERFSLILESASTNQTSMYLCASSLPRTSGNEQFFGPGTRLTVL.

V and J are TRBV28 and TRBJ2-7, with TRBD1 identical over 7 bases. V lost 6 bases and J lost 6; bases outside the gene matches: 11. The CDR3 contains 14 residues. In germline, CDR1 is MDHEN, CDR2 SYDVKM. Written as DNA, the CDR3 is TGTGCCAGCAGCACGACAGGGATCTTAGTCGAGCAGTACTTC. Translated: CASSTTGILVEQYF.

This clone has a single count. The chain combines TRBV30 with TRBJ2-6; D gene uncertain. CDR3 length equals 16 residues. V lost 2 bases, J lost 1 base, and 12 bases lay in between. Germline lookup yields CDR1 GTSNPN and CDR2 SVGIG (reference sequence). CDR3 nucleotide sequence: TGTGCCTGGAGTCCCCCCCTCCTATCTGGGGCCAACGTCCTGACTTTC. This encodes CAWSPPLLSGANVLTF.

The V and J genes are TRBV19 and TRBJ2-7; D possibly corresponds to TRBD2 (6 bases). V was cut by 7 bases and J by 3 bases, with 16 bases left in between. CDR1 and CDR2 from the germline V gene are LNHDA and SQIVND (reference sequence). The CDR3 runs 14 residues. CDR3 loop: CASNYGGPDYEQYF. CDR3 nucleotide sequence: TGTGCCAGTAATTACGGGGGTCCCGACTACGAGCAGTACTTC.